This T cell receptor beta chain was retrieved from a study of T-cell memory formation after mild COVID-19. As for the study in general: Largely, TCR clusters stayed within a single donor.

The CDR3 consists of 15 residues. V lost 4 bases to trimming and J lost 7 bases; unmatched junction nucleotides: 11. Germline values: CDR1 SGHAT, CDR2 FQNNGV. On this clonotype: What it recognizes is unknown.

The TCR alpha and TCR beta cDNA libraries, bearing sample barcodes and UMIs, were generated by 5'RACE using constant-segment primers. TCRdb reprocessed the 5' RACE reads with MiXCR, giving one entry per CDR3 protein. The table lists about 320,000 distinct CDR3 sequences, roughly an eighth of them singletons. Whole-study results and caveats: In pre-infection memory, a portion of responding clones appeared, which suggested that cross-reactive memory joined.

The chain recombines TRBV11-2 with TRBJ2-3; 7 bases are a match to TRBD1. The origin of this receptor is a young man who had mild COVID-19 (a few samples of this study predate the infection). Cell type and time point are not known. Sequenced material: PBMCs or a T cell subset sorted from them (not recorded which). CDR3 in amino acids: CASSYRDSVLNTQYF. As DNA, the CDR3 is TGTGCCAGCAGCTACCGGGACAGCGTTCTGAATACGCAGTATTTT.